The 32 T cell receptor beta chains reported below all come from one sample, sequenced in a study of T cell changes during pregnancy in multiple sclerosis. Clones were sequenced by immunoSEQ multiplex PCR, and TCRdb holds only the in-frame ones, with some missing. The table lists tens of thousands of clones, about 92% of them singletons. Source: CD8+ T cells from peripheral blood mononuclear cells, taken in the third trimester of pregnancy. Every receptor here comes from a female donor in good health, enrolled as a control in a pregnancy study.

This clone is a singleton in its sample. In DNA, the CDR3 is TGTGCCAGCAGCTTAGAGGTAGGGAGCGGGGCTTACAATGAGCAGTTCTTC. This sequence encodes CASSLEVGSGAYNEQFF. The chain joins TRBV11-2 to TRBJ2-1; 7 bases are a match to TRBD2. CDR1 and CDR2 (germline): SGHAT, FQNNGV. CDR3 length equals 17 residues. The V and J ends lost 0 bases and 4 bases, in that order; junction bases with no gene match: 9.

The chain employs TRBV19 and TRBJ1-2; 7 bases align to TRBD1. The CDR3 extends over 15 amino acids. In germline, CDR1 is LNHDA, CDR2 SQIVND (reference sequence). V dropped 7 bases and J dropped 7; count of bases not matched to a gene: 15. Here the CDR3 DNA reads TGTGCCAGTACTCCGGCAGGGACAGCTTACGTTGGCTACACCTTC. It yields the protein CASTPAGTAYVGYTF.

The chain couples TRBV9 to TRBJ2-2; maybe TRBD1 (5 bases). The germline V gene encodes CDR1 SGDLS and CDR2 YYNGEE. V was pared by 4 bases and J by 9 bases, with 10 bases between. CDR3 length equals 12 residues. CDR3 DNA: TGTGCCAGCAGCTCGCAGGGATGGGAGCTGTTTTTT. Translating it yields CASSSQGWELFF.

The chain is built from TRBV9 and TRBJ1-2; TRBD1 matches at 8 bases. The V segment lost 4 bases and the J segment 6 bases; nucleotides outside the gene matches: 14. The germline V gene has CDR1 SGDLS and CDR2 YYNGEE. The CDR3 runs 16 residues. CDR3 DNA sequence: TGTGCCAGCAGCAGCTTAGGACAGGGCGTAATTCATGGCTACACCTTC. Translation gives CASSSLGQGVIHGYTF. Full variable domain (remainder filled in from reference TRBV9 and TRBJ1-2): DSGVTQTPKHLITATGQRVTLRCSPRSGDLSVYWYQQSLDQGLQFLIQYYNGEERAKGNILERFSAQQFPDLHSELNLSSLELGDSALYFCASSSLGQGVIHGYTFGSGTRLTVV.

The chain is built from TRBV30 and TRBJ1-5, with 9 bases fitting TRBD1. Germline CDR1 and CDR2: GTSNPN and SVGIG (reference sequence). V gave up 2 bases and J gave up 7 bases; unmatched junction bases: 3. The CDR3 runs 13 residues. The CDR3: CAWSTGGGQPQHF. CDR3 sequence (DNA): TGTGCCTGGAGTACAGGGGGCGGACAGCCCCAGCATTTT.

The chain links TRBV2 to TRBJ2-7; no clear D gene. The length of the CDR3 is 14 residues. Deletions cut 4 bases from V and 0 bases from J, with 10 bases between. Germline-derived CDR1 and CDR2 are SNHLY and FYNNEI. CDR3: CASSGGGLSYEQYF. CDR3 DNA sequence: TGTGCCAGCAGTGGTGGCGGTCTCTCCTACGAGCAGTACTTC.

This clone appeared once. The genes are TRBV27 and TRBJ1-1, with D perhaps TRBD1 (6 bases). Germline values: CDR1 MNHEY, CDR2 SMNVEV (reference sequence). Trimming cost V 6 bases and J 10 bases, with 15 bases left between them. CDR3 size: 12 residues. The CDR3 is CASSRGGAVAFF. The CDR3 DNA sequence: TGTGCCAGCAGCCGAGGGGGGGCTGTAGCTTTCTTT.

This chain joins TRBV27 and TRBJ2-7; D is perhaps TRBD2 (6 bases). The length of the CDR3 is 13 residues. Germline lookup yields CDR1 MNHEY and CDR2 SMNVEV (reference sequence). Trimming took 2 bases from V and 3 from J, leaving 8 bases between them. CDR3: CASSLKGLYEQYF. The CDR3 DNA sequence: TGTGCCAGCAGTTTAAAGGGACTCTACGAGCAGTACTTC.

The chain uses TRBV5-1 and TRBJ1-1; D is undetermined. CDR1 and CDR2 from the germline V gene are SGHRS and YFSETQ. The CDR3 is made up of 15 amino acids. V was clipped by 1 base and J by 4 bases, with 14 bases between them. This CDR3 is CASSLSEGGGTEAFF. CDR3 DNA sequence: TGCGCCAGCAGCTTGTCTGAGGGTGGTGGCACTGAAGCTTTCTTT. Full variable domain (remainder filled in from reference TRBV5-1 and TRBJ1-1): KAGVTQTPRYLIKTRGQQVTLSCSPISGHRSVSWYQQTPGQGLQFLFEYFSETQRNKGNFPGRFSGRQFSNSRSEMNVSTLELGDSALYLCASSLSEGGGTEAFFGQGTRLTVV.

The chain joins TRBV2 to TRBJ2-5; 11 nucleotides align to TRBD2. Germline V lookup: CDR1 SNHLY, CDR2 FYNNEI. V dropped 3 bases and J dropped 5; count of bases not matched to a gene: 8. This CDR3 has 16 residues. The CDR3 DNA reads TGTGCCAGCAGTGAGCTAGCGGGGGGAACGCTGGAGACCCAGTACTTC. It encodes CASSELAGGTLETQYF.

The chain has TRBV9 and TRBJ1-2; D unclear. The CDR3 covers 17 residues. CDR1 SGDLS and CDR2 YYNGEE come from the germline V gene. Deletions cut 5 bases from V and 3 bases from J, with 23 bases between. CDR3 DNA: TGTGCCAGCAGTCCTCAACCGGACTTACCCGGTTACTATGGCTACACCTTC. It specifies CASSPQPDLPGYYGYTF.

The chain couples TRBV9 to TRBJ2-1; a weak D match, TRBD2 (5 bases). The CDR3 covers 15 residues. V lost 4 bases to trimming and J lost 6 bases, with 17 bases between them. Germline CDR1 is SGDLS and CDR2 is YYNGEE. In nucleotides, the CDR3 is TGTGCCAGCAGCTCGACCCTAGCCCGGGCCAATGAGCAGTTCTTC. Translation: CASSSTLARANEQFF.

The chain recombines TRBV7-9 with TRBJ1-1, with TRBD1 matching 7 bases. The CDR3 is 15 amino acids. After removal of 3 bases from V and 0 bases from J, the junction contained 4 bases not matched to a gene. The germline gives CDR1 SEHNR, CDR2 FQNEAQ (reference sequence). DNA of the CDR3: TGTGCCAGCAGCTTTAACAGGGGTGTGAACACTGAAGCTTTCTTT. It specifies CASSFNRGVNTEAFF.

V usage is TRBV19 and J usage is TRBJ1-2; 7 bases map to TRBD1. The CDR3 is 16 amino acids. Germline values: CDR1 LNHDA, CDR2 SQIVND (reference sequence). V shed 1 base and J 6 bases; nucleotides not matched to a gene: 11. The CDR3 sequence is CASSIGAGRQGDGYTF. DNA of the CDR3: TGTGCCAGTAGTATAGGGGCGGGGCGGCAGGGGGATGGCTACACCTTC.

This chain links TRBV7-8 with TRBJ2-7; D gene ambiguous. The germline CDR1 and CDR2 sequences are SGHVS and FQNEAQ. Trimming left V 3 bases short and J 4 bases short, with 13 bases between. This CDR3 contains 14 residues. The CDR3 sequence is CASSFFSSEYEQYF. The CDR3 DNA sequence: TGTGCCAGCAGCTTTTTTAGCAGTGAATACGAGCAGTACTTC.

V and J are TRBV7-2 and TRBJ2-1, with 11 bases fitting TRBD2. This CDR3 has 16 amino acids. Germline lookup yields CDR1 SGHTA and CDR2 FQGNSA. V was clipped by 5 bases and J by 9 bases; unmatched bases: 12. CDR3 DNA: TGTGCCAGCAGCGGAGCCCTAGCGGGGGGTCTAAGTGAGCAGTTCTTC. This sequence encodes CASSGALAGGLSEQFF.

The chain employs TRBV4-2 and TRBJ1-4; the D is unclear. This CDR3 has 17 residues. V was pared by 5 bases and J by 3 bases, with 19 bases between. Germline V CDR1 and CDR2: LGHNA, YNFKEQ. For the CDR3, the DNA is TGTGCCAGCAGCGAGCAAGGGCCGGGAGGTGCTAATGAAAAACTGTTTTTT. It specifies CASSEQGPGGANEKLFF.

This chain connects TRBV7-2 to TRBJ1-2, with D possibly being TRBD1 (6 bases). This CDR3 has 13 residues. Deletions cut 3 bases from V and 5 bases from J, with 10 bases between. CDR1 and CDR2 from the germline V gene are SGHTA and FQGNSA. For the CDR3, the DNA is TGTGCCAGCAGCTTTTCAGGGGATTATGGCTACACCTTC. Residues: CASSFSGDYGYTF.

This sequence joins TRBV19 and TRBJ2-7; D gene ambiguous. The CDR3 has 13 amino acids. Germline V gives CDR1 LNHDA, CDR2 SQIVND (reference sequence). With 4 bases removed from V and 3 bases from J, the gap between germline ends came to 10 bases. DNA of the CDR3: TGTGCCAGTAGTAGTGGGCTACACTACGAGCAGTACTTC. Its protein is CASSSGLHYEQYF.

This chain joins TRBV14 and TRBJ1-1, with a weak D call TRBD1 (6 bases). Germline values: CDR1 SGHDN, CDR2 FVKESK. CDR3 length: 14 amino acids. V was clipped by 4 bases and J by 5 bases, with 14 bases between them. The CDR3 sequence is CASSPQGPRTEAFF. The CDR3 region has the DNA TGTGCCAGCAGCCCACAGGGACCTCGAACTGAAGCTTTCTTT.

The chain links TRBV2 to TRBJ2-5, with D possibly TRBD2 on 6 matching bases. The better agreement between TRBJ2-7 and the DNA end casts doubt on the J call. The CDR3 spans 11 residues. CDR1 SNHLY and CDR2 FYNNEI come from the germline V gene. Here the CDR3 reads CASREGSEQYF. CDR3 DNA sequence: TGTGCCAGCAGGGAGGGAAGCGAGCAGTACTTC.

The chain has TRBV27 and TRBJ1-2, with D possibly TRBD1 on 6 matching bases. This CDR3 is 12 amino acids long. V lost 7 bases and J 4 bases, leaving 10 bases between the germline ends. In germline, CDR1 is MNHEY, CDR2 SMNVEV (reference sequence). CDR3 bases: TGTGCCAGCAAGGCACAGGGCTATGGCTACACCTTC. It is translated as CASKAQGYGYTF.

Comments on this clone: One end of the junction does not line up with germline, which may come from a read error. CDR3 coding DNA: TGTGCTAGCAGTCCTAAGCGGGGGGACTCCTACGAGCAGTACTTC. Residues: CASSPKRGDSYEQYF. The chain recombines TRBV7-7 with TRBJ2-7; 9 nucleotides align to TRBD2. Germline loops: CDR1 SSHAT, CDR2 FNYEAQ (reference sequence). CDR3 length: 15 amino acids.

CDR3: CASIPILRTGINYGYTF. CDR3 sequence (DNA): TGTGCCAGCATCCCTATTCTAAGGACAGGGATCAACTATGGCTACACCTTC. V and J are TRBV7-9 and TRBJ1-2, with 8 bases fitting TRBD1. CDR1 is SEHNR, CDR2 FQNEAQ, per germline (reference sequence). The CDR3 length is 17 residues. Germline trimming cut 7 bases from V and 2 bases from J; bases unmatched to any gene: 15.

The rearrangement joins TRBV4-3 to TRBJ2-3; perhaps TRBD1 as D (6 bases). The CDR3 length is 18 residues. Germline V lookup: CDR1 LGHNA, CDR2 YSLEER. V was cut by 1 base and J by 5 bases, with 22 bases left in between. The CDR3: CASSQGEPGTLLGDTQYF. The CDR3 nucleotides are TGCGCCAGCAGCCAAGGGGAGCCCGGGACACTCTTGGGAGATACGCAGTATTTT.

The gene calls are TRBV4-2 and TRBJ2-7; TRBD1 matches at 7 bases. The ends lost 2 bases at V and 6 bases at J; junction bases unmatched: 13. This CDR3 is built from 16 residues. The germline gives CDR1 LGHNA, CDR2 YNFKEQ. In nucleotides, the CDR3 is TGTGCCAGCAGCCAAAATACAGGGGAAGGATCTGCCGAGCAGTACTTC. It yields the protein CASSQNTGEGSAEQYF.

This clone was counted between two and nine times. The chain joins TRBV5-6 to TRBJ1-5; D is undetermined. Germline CDR1 reads SGHDT; CDR2 reads YYEEEE. V lost 1 base to trimming and J lost 5 bases, with 10 bases between them. CDR3 size: 14 residues. The chain's CDR3 is CASSLSRSDQPQHF. The CDR3 bases are TGTGCCAGCAGCTTGTCTAGGTCGGATCAGCCCCAGCATTTT. Together with reference TRBV5-6 and TRBJ1-5, the CDR3 gives the full variable domain: DAGVTQSPTHLIKTRGQQVTLRCSPKSGHDTVSWYQQALGQGPQFIFQYYEEEERQRGNFPDRFSGHQFPNYSSELNVNALLLGDSALYLCASSLSRSDQPQHFGDGTRLSIL.

This clone is a singleton in its sample. The V and J genes are TRBV6-1 and TRBJ2-7, with 10 bases identical to TRBD1. CDR1 MNHNS and CDR2 SASEGT come from the germline V gene. With V trimmed by 4 bases and J by 2 bases, 11 bases remained unmatched. The CDR3 spans 17 residues. The CDR3 loop is CASSAPRGGQGAYEQYF. The CDR3 DNA is TGTGCCAGCAGTGCTCCCCGTGGCGGACAGGGGGCCTACGAGCAGTACTTC.

CDR3 loop: CASSQGSEGYGYTF. CDR3 bases: TGCGCCAGCAGCCAAGGGAGTGAGGGCTATGGCTACACCTTC. The rearrangement uses TRBV4-1 and TRBJ1-2; D unclear. V was shortened by 1 base and J by 4 bases, with 10 bases between the two germline ends. The CDR3 sequence is 14 residues long. Germline lookup yields CDR1 MGHRA and CDR2 YSYEKL.

Only a few counts were recorded for this clone. The chain links TRBV25-1 to TRBJ1-1; 9 bases map to TRBD1. The trim removed 3 bases at V and 7 bases at J, leaving 9 bases unmatched. Looked up from germline, CDR1 is MGHDK and CDR2 is SYGVNS. The CDR3 spans 15 residues. The CDR3 DNA is TGTGCCAGCAGTGATCCCGGGACAGGGATAAGTGAAGCTTTCTTT. It yields the protein CASSDPGTGISEAFF.

This clone was observed a handful of times. The chain couples TRBV2 to TRBJ1-2; the D gene is possibly TRBD1 (6 bases). V shed 1 base and J shed 7 bases, with 13 bases lying between them. Germline-derived CDR1 and CDR2 are SNHLY and FYNNEI. This CDR3 contains 14 residues. The CDR3 loop reads CASSEGTGRSGYTF. Written as DNA, the CDR3 is TGTGCCAGCAGTGAAGGAACAGGGAGAAGTGGCTACACCTTC. Drawing the rest from reference TRBV2 and TRBJ1-2, the complete variable domain is EPEVTQTPSHQVTQMGQEVILRCVPISNHLYFYWYRQILGQKVEFLVSFYNNEISEKSEIFDDQFSVERPDGSNFTLKIRSTKLEDSAMYFCASSEGTGRSGYTFGSGTRLTVV.

The chain combines TRBV7-2 with TRBJ1-1; weak D call: TRBD1 (6 bases). This CDR3 region has 12 residues. Trimming pared 4 bases from V and 8 bases from J, leaving 11 bases between. Looked up from germline, CDR1 is SGHTA and CDR2 is FQGNSA. The CDR3 bases are TGTGCCAGCAGCTGGGGGCCCATGGAAGCTTTCTTT. Its translation: CASSWGPMEAFF.